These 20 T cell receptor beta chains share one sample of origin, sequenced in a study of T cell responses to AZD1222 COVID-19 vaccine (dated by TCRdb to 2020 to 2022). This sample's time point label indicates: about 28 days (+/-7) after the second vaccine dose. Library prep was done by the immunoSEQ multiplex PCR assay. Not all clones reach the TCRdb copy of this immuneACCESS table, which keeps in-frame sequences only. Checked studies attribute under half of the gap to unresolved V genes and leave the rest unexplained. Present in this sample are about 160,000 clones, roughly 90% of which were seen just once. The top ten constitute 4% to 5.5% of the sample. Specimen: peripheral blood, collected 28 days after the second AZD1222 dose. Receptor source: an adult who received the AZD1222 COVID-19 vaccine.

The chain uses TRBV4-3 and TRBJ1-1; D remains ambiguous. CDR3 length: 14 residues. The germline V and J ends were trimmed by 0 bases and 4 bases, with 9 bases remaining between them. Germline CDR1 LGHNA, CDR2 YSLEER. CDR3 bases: TGCGCCAGCAGCCAAGAACCCTGGGGCACTGAAGCTTTCTTT. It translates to CASSQEPWGTEAFF.

CDR3 sequence reads: CASSLEGAGYSPLHF. CDR3 sequence (DNA): TGTGCCAGCAGCTTAGAGGGGGCCGGTTATTCACCCCTCCACTTT. The chain joins TRBV7-6 to TRBJ1-6; 7 bases fit TRBD1. Germline V gene lookup returns CDR1 SGHVS and CDR2 FNYEAQ. This CDR3 contains 15 residues. With V trimmed by 1 base and J by 8 bases, 5 bases remained unmatched. The full variable domain, completed using reference TRBV7-6 and TRBJ1-6, is GAGVSQSPRYKVTKRGQDVALRCDPISGHVSLYWYRQALGQGPEFLTYFNYEAQQDKSGLPNDRFSAERPEGSISTLTIQRTEQRDSAMYRCASSLEGAGYSPLHFGNGTRLTVT.

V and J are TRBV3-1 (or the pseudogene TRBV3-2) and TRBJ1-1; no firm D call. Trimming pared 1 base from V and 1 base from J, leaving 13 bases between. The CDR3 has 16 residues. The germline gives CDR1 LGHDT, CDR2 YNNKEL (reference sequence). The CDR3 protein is CASSQVWGGRNTEAFF. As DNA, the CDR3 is TGTGCCAGCAGCCAAGTCTGGGGTGGGAGGAACACTGAAGCTTTCTTT.

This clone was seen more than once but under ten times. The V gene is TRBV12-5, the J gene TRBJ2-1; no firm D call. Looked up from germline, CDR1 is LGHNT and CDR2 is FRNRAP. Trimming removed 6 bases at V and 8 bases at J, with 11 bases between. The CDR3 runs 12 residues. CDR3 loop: CASGAIQDEQFF. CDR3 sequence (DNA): TGTGCTAGTGGGGCCATACAAGATGAGCAGTTCTTC.

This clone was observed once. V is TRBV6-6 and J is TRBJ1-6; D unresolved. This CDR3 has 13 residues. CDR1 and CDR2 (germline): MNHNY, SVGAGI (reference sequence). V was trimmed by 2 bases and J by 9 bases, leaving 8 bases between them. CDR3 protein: CASSYGEGSPLHF. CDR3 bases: TGTGCCAGCAGTTACGGGGAGGGTTCACCCCTCCACTTT.

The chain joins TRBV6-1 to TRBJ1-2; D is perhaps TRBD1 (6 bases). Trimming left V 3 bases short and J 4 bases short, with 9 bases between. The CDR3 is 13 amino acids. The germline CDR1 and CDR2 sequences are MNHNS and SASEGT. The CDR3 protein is CASSEGGSYGYTF. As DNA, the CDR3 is TGTGCCAGCAGTGAGGGGGGCAGCTATGGCTACACCTTC.

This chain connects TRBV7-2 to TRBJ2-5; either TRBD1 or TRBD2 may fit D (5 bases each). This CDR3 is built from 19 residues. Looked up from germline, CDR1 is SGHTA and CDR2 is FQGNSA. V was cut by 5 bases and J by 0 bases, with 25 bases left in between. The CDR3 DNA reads TGTGCCAGCAGCCCAGAGGGCTGGACAACCTTCCCCCACCAAGAGACCCAGTACTTC. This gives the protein CASSPEGWTTFPHQETQYF. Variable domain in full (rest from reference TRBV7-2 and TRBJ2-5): GAGVSQSPSNKVTEKGKDVELRCDPISGHTALYWYRQSLGQGLEFLIYFQGNSAPDKSGLPSDRFSAERTGGSVSTLTIQRTQQEDSAVYLCASSPEGWTTFPHQETQYFGPGTRLLVL.

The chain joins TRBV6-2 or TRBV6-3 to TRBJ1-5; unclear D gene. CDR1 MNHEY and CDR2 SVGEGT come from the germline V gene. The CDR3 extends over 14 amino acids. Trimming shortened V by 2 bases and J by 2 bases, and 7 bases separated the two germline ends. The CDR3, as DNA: TGTGCCAGCAGTTACGATCGGGGCAATCAGCCCCAGCATTTT. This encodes CASSYDRGNQPQHF.

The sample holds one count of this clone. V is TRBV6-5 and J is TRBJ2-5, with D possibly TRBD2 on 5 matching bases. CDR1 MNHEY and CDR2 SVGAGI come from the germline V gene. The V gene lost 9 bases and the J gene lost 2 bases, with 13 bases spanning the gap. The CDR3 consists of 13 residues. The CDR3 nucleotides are TGTGCCAGTGCCGGAGGTCTTCAAGAGACCCAGTACTTC. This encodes CASAGGLQETQYF.

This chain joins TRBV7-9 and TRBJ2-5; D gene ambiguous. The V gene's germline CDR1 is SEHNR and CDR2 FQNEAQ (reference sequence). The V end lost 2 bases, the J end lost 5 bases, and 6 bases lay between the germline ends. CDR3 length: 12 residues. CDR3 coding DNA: TGTGCCAGCAGCTTACTGCTGGAGACCCAGTACTTC. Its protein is CASSLLLETQYF.

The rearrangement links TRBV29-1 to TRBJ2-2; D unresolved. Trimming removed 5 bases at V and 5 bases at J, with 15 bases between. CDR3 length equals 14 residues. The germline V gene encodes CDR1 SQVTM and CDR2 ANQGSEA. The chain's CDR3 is CSVLSGPLTGELFF. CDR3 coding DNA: TGCAGCGTTTTATCCGGGCCTTTGACCGGGGAGCTGTTTTTT.

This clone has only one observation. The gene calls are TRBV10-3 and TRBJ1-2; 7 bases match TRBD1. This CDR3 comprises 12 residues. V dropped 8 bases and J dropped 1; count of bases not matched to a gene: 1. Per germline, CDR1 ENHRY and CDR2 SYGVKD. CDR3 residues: CAIGDSNYGYTF. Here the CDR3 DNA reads TGTGCCATCGGGGACAGTAACTATGGCTACACCTTC.

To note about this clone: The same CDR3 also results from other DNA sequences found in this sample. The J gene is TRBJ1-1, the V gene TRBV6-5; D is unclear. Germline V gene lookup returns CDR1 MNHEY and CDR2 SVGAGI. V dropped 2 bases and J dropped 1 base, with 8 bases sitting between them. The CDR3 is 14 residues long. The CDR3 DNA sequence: TGTGCCAGCAGTTACGGGCGGAAGAACACTGAAGCTTTCTTT. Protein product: CASSYGRKNTEAFF.

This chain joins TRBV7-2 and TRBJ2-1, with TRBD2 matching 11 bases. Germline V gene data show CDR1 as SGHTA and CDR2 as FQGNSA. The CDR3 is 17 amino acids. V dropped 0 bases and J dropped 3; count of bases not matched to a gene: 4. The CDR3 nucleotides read TGTGCCAGCAGCTTAGCGCCGACTAGCGGGAACTACAATGAGCAGTTCTTC. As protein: CASSLAPTSGNYNEQFF.

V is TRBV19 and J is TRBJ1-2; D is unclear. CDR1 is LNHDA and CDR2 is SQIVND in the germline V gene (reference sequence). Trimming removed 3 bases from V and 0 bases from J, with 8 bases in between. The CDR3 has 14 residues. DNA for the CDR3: TGTGCCAGTAGTATGAGAGAAGCTAACTATGGCTACACCTTC. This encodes CASSMREANYGYTF.

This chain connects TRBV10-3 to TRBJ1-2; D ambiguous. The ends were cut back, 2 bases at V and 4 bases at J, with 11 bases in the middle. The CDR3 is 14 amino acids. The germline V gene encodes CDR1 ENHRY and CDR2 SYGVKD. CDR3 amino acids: CAISEVGVSYGYTF. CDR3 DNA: TGTGCCATCAGTGAGGTCGGGGTCTCCTATGGCTACACCTTC.

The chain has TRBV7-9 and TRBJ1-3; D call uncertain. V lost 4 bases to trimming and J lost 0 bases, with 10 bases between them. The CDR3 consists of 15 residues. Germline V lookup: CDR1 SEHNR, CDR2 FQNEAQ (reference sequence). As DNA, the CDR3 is TGTGCCAGCAGCTCGTCCGGGGACTCTGGAAACACCATATATTTT. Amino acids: CASSSSGDSGNTIYF.

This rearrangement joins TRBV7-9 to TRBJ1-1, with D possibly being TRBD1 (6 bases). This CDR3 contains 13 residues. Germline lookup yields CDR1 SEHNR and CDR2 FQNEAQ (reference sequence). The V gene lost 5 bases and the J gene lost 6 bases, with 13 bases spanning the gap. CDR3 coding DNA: TGTGCCAGCAGCCACAGACAGGTGGCTGAAGCTTTCTTT. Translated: CASSHRQVAEAFF.

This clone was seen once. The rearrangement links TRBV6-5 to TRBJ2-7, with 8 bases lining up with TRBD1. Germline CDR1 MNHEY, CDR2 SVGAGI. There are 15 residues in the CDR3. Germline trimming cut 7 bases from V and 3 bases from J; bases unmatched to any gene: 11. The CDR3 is CASTKDRDRFYEQYF. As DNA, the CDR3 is TGTGCCAGCACCAAGGACCGGGACAGGTTCTACGAGCAGTACTTC.

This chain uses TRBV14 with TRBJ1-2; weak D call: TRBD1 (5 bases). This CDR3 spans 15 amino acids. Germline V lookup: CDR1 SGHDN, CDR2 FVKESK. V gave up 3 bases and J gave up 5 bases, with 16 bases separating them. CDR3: CASSQGLGTGYGYTF. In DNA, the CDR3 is TGTGCCAGCAGCCAGGGCTTGGGGACGGGATATGGCTACACCTTC.